The subject of this entry is one T cell receptor (beta chain). This clone was counted between two and nine times. The antigen it recognizes is unknown. Base qualities are missing; no much larger clone stands one base away. The cohort comprised approximately 700 healthy bone marrow donors. At the time of sampling, every cohort member was nominally healthy, though immune exposures that went unrecorded were likely present. The donor was CMV seronegative and was included in the group of a few hundred seronegative cohort members. Each donor provided a peripheral blood sample, and peripheral blood mononuclear cells were used for TCR beta sequencing. Genomic DNA extraction from the blood cell samples was performed with the Qiagen DNeasy Blood Extraction Kit. This entry belongs to a study of cytomegalovirus exposure and HLA in healthy donors listed by TCRdb under 2017. For context, the study as a whole: In an earlier analysis of fewer than 750 of the donors, 250 to 300 Gb of sequence data and 95 million to 130 million unique TCR beta sequences from about 179 million T cells were reported. An early release covering roughly 640 HLA-typed donors comprised roughly 300 gigabases of sequencing data and roughly 85 million unique TCR sequences. Of the 350 to 450 genotyped donors, less than 85% were placed in the genetic ancestry cluster associated with self-reported Caucasian donors. The study aimed to test whether signatures of past pathogen exposure could be identified by cataloging public T cell receptors. The study profiled the T cell repertoires of hundreds of subjects by immunosequencing and related them to cytomegalovirus serostatus. In addition to the first cohort of 666 subjects, a separate validation cohort of 120 different subjects was used. High-throughput TCR immunosequencing, statistical association of individual TCRs with disease status, and machine learning were combined to predict cytomegalovirus infection status. To study patterns of TCR occurrence, a later analysis re-analyzed previously published TCR beta repertoires from 500 to 850 donors and added high-resolution HLA genotyping. The later analysis used no new phenotypic data to find candidate immune exposures, relying instead on TCR beta sequences and their occurrence across donors. To decide whether each TCR beta V gene segment behaved as functional or pseudogenic, an earlier analysis of fewer than 750 of the donors relied on high-throughput TCR beta sequencing. Donor age, sex, ethnicity and CMV serostatus were compiled together with the repertoire data. A later genetic analysis took genome-wide SNP genotypes for about 55% of the 666 donors and used that subset as a discovery cohort. All discovery cohort repertoires had been generated using a single sequencing platform. Both class I and class II loci were covered by HLA typing, at four-digit resolution. Typing coverage varied by locus: 629-630 donors for A, B, C, DRB1 and DQB1; approximately 500 for DQA1; around 610 for DPA1; about 450 for DPB1. Because of strong linkage in the cohort, roughly five DR-DQ haplotypes were treated as single units for association and clustering. Across under 500 genotyped donors of the cohort, an average of roughly 250,000 unique TCR beta nucleotide sequences per donor were sequenced, and approximately 17% of those sequences were non-productive. Summary of the overall study and its limitations: The presence/absence analyses assumed that sequencing depth was roughly uniform across donors, and that assumption may not be true. A group of highly shared sequence variants was considered likely to be a technical artifact of the sequencing pipeline. In an earlier analysis of 500 to 650 of the donors, most TCR beta V segments appeared in productive rearrangements about 87% or about 30% of the time, broadly matching IMGT annotations. The 87-base-pair reads could not distinguish some IMGT-functional V segments, including TRBV6-2 and TRBV6-3, so those segments were excluded. A later analysis found that most CMV-associated TCR beta chains appeared HLA-restricted, with HLA associations seemingly driven largely by CMV exposure. In vitro tests confirmed that a few of the cytomegalovirus-associated TCR beta chains recognize cytomegalovirus antigens. In a later analysis, some 18,000 TCR beta sequences were associated with specific HLA alleles at a false discovery rate of 0.05. A further reported finding was that TCR beta sequences accurately predicted the HLA-A and HLA-B alleles for most subjects in the first cohort. The authors suggested that the approach could potentially be generalized to other disease states and immunological phenotypes. Several of the top co-occurrence clusters appeared to be linked to parvovirus B19, influenza, CMV and Epstein-Barr virus, according to a later analysis. Compared with equally common non-associated chains, HLA-associated TCR beta chains in a later analysis were more clonally expanded and had lower generation probabilities. HLA typing was unavailable for some donors at each locus, so association tests used only the typed subset. Strong co-occurrence of HLA alleles, especially DR and DQ, made assigning TCR associations to individual alleles difficult. For the cohort, immune exposure information was limited to CMV serostatus. A later genetic analysis reported fewer N-insertions in productive TCRs among donors in an Asian-associated ancestry cluster than the 666-donor mean. The study gave a list of 150 to 200 TCR beta chains associated with cytomegalovirus. Because counts were too low, about 18 rarely observed V segments, including chromosome 9 orphons, were left out of the earlier analysis of over 550 of the donors. The cohort was sequenced for TCR beta chains only, and without alpha or paired-chain data the features that could be detected were limited. While some public TCRs were present in many individuals, most TCR sequences turned up only very rarely across donors. Correlated functional status among segregating V segments might reflect linkage disequilibrium, but an unknown experimental factor could not be ruled out. In a later analysis, the rate of TCR association differed among HLA loci, with DRB1 alleles having the most associated TCRs and HLA-C alleles having the fewest. An association between a missense DCLRE1C variant and V-gene and J-gene trimming of TCR beta chains was found in a later genetic analysis and replicated in an independent cohort. Cytomegalovirus status was reported to be diagnosed by the classifier with high specificity and sensitivity in both the original and validation cohorts.

Library prep was done by the immunoSEQ multiplex PCR assay. For the multiplex PCR, a mixture combining 60 forward primers for TCR Vbeta segments and 13 reverse primers for TCR Jbeta segments was used. Amplification of the CDR3 region of rearranged TCR beta genes was performed with a multiplex PCR assay on genomic DNA. The Illumina HiSeq System was used to sequence the amplified TCR beta libraries as 87-base-pair reads. The study's own analysis went as follows. A later analysis counted tens of millions of unique TCR beta chains across the roughly 700 repertoires, and some 11 million of these chains were shared by at least two donors. Raw reads were error-corrected and collapsed into unique sequences by a nearest-neighbor algorithm in which closely related sequences were merged to remove PCR and sequencing errors. To assign V, D and J gene segments, CDR3 sequences were aligned to IMGT reference sequences. For a sequence to be retained, a match of at least six nucleotides was required to both a V gene segment and a J gene segment. A rearrangement counted as productive if the CDR3 had no stop codons and remained in frame with V and J, and every other rearrangement counted as non-productive. Following IMGT convention, CDR3 was defined as the stretch from the second conserved V-encoded cysteine to the conserved J-encoded phenylalanine. In an earlier analysis of 500 to 650 of the donors, sequences lacking an unambiguous match to a single V gene segment were excluded. An earlier analysis of just under 600 of the donors called V segments functional above 56.7% productive rearrangements and segregating when the between-donor standard deviation exceeded 5%. To diagnose cytomegalovirus status from the catalog of TCR beta chain sequences, a statistical classification framework was built. In a later analysis, TCR nucleotide sequences were compared against IMGT/GENE-DB human TR gene sequences so that V and J genes could be assigned. Using the TCRdist pipeline, a later analysis assigned CDR3 sequences along with most-parsimonious VDJ recombination scenarios. In a later analysis, each TCR beta chain was defined by its CDR3 amino acid sequence together with its V-gene family, and reads lacking a unique V-gene family were excluded. A later analysis removed 592 highly shared, low-generation-probability nucleotide sequences to deal with suspected cross-contamination and a sequencing artifact. A later analysis calculated a clonal expansion index for each public chain from normalized within-repertoire ranks of inferred template counts. Generation probabilities in a later analysis came from a VDJ recombination model fitted to out-of-frame rearrangements, and those results were checked against IGoR. Hypergeometric tests were used in a later analysis to score TCR-TCR, TCR-HLA and TCR-CMV co-occurrence, with a repertoire-size bias correction applied to the TCR pairs. To estimate false discovery rates, a later analysis permuted the HLA or CMV assignments 20 times. In a later analysis, co-occurring TCRs were grouped using DBSCAN, with TCRdist sequence similarity added in when clustering inside HLA-allele-positive subsets. Repertoires with fewer than 30,000 or more than 120,000 public chains, plus five repertoires with anomalous nucleotide sharing, were excluded from co-occurrence clustering. The clones in this table, taken by TCRdb from immuneACCESS, are in-frame only. Not every clone is retained; where verified, under half of the shortfall comes from an unresolved V gene, and the cause of the rest is unknown. That table gives V, J and clone size, and the DNA gave D and trimming. Recorded for this sample are approximately 44,000 clones; 60% to 80% of them occurred a single time. The top ten clones comprise 1.4% of the sample.

Reading the germline V gene (reference sequence) gives CDR1 WNHNN and CDR2 SYGVQD. From its cysteine to its phenylalanine, the CDR3 spans 11 amino acids. Only CDR3 DNA remains: 33 bases, in frame from the first base. V drops 3 bases and J drops 7 bases, leaving 7 bases in between. The sequence was collected from a young man in good health and CMV-seronegative. Sequencing was carried out using PBMCs. Recombination linked TRBV10-1 to TRBJ2-7, with no confident D gene call. The DNA is TGCGCCAGCAGTGATTCGGGTGAGCAGTACTTC. Translated, this gives CASSDSGEQYF.